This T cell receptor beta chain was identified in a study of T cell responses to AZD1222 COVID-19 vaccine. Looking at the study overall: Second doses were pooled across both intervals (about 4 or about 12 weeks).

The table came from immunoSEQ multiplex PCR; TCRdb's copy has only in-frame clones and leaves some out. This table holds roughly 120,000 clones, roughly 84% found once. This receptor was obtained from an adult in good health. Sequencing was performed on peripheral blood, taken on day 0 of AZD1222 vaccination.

The CDR3 nucleotides are TGTGCCAGCAGTTTAGGGACAGGGTTCCACGAGCAGTACTTC. It codes for CASSLGTGFHEQYF. This chain links TRBV28 with TRBJ2-7; 9 nucleotides match TRBD1. CDR3 length: 14 amino acids. The trim removed 2 bases at V and 5 bases at J, leaving 4 bases unmatched. Germline CDR1 reads MDHEN; CDR2 reads SYDVKM. The variable domain in full, with the rest retrieved from reference TRBV28 and TRBJ2-7, is DVKVTQSSRYLVKRTGEKVFLECVQDMDHENMFWYRQDPGLGLRLIYFSYDVKMKEKGDIPEGYSVSREKKERFSLILESASTNQTSMYLCASSLGTGFHEQYFGPGTRLTVT.